The rows below give T cell receptor beta chains drawn from one sample of a study of blood T cell repertoires in COVID-19. The table came from immunoSEQ multiplex PCR; TCRdb's copy has only in-frame clones and leaves some out. Of 300,000 or so clones listed, 90% are singletons. Sample: peripheral blood. The receptor source for this set is a woman aged 40 to 49 with acute or convalescent COVID-19. Each CDR3 is given with its conserved first and last residue. The D gene is left open where the match is weak. Clone size, where shown, is once, few, many, or a class for clones that have expanded.

clone_size: -
j_call: TRBJ1-2
d_call: TRBD1
v_call: TRBV2
cdr3_aa: CASSVDRDYGYTF
cdr3_nt: TGTGCCAGCAGTGTGGACAGGGACTACGGCTACACCTTC

clone_size: -
j_call: TRBJ2-1
d_call: -
v_call: TRBV9
cdr3_aa: CASSVGSSSYNEQFF
cdr3_nt: TGTGCCAGCAGCGTAGGCAGTTCCTCCTACAATGAGCAGTTCTTC

clone_size: -
j_call: TRBJ2-1
d_call: TRBD2
v_call: TRBV4-2
cdr3_aa: CASSQDSGGTYYNEQFF
cdr3_nt: TGTGCCAGCAGCCAAGATAGCGGGGGGACTTACTACAATGAGCAGTTCTTC

clone_size: once
j_call: TRBJ1-4
d_call: -
v_call: TRBV2
cdr3_aa: CASTEGRGKLFF
cdr3_nt: TGTGCCAGCACCGAGGGCAGAGGAAAACTGTTTTTT

clone_size: once
j_call: TRBJ1-3
d_call: -
v_call: TRBV5-1
cdr3_aa: CASSAHIRTASGNTIYF
cdr3_nt: TGCGCCAGCAGCGCACATATACGGACAGCCTCTGGAAACACCATATATTTT

clone_size: -
j_call: TRBJ1-5
d_call: -
v_call: TRBV6-1
cdr3_aa: CASSGMKRQLNQPQHF
cdr3_nt: TGTGCCAGCAGTGGGATGAAACGACAGCTAAATCAGCCCCAGCATTTT

clone_size: -
j_call: TRBJ1-3
d_call: TRBD1
v_call: TRBV6-2/TRBV6-3
cdr3_aa: CASSYGDSSGNTIYF
cdr3_nt: TGTGCCAGCAGTTACGGGGACAGCTCTGGAAACACCATATATTTT

clone_size: -
j_call: TRBJ2-1
d_call: -
v_call: TRBV30
cdr3_aa: CAWSAGFDNEQFF
cdr3_nt: TGTGCCTGGTCCGCGGGATTTGACAATGAGCAGTTCTTC

clone_size: -
j_call: TRBJ1-2
d_call: TRBD1
v_call: TRBV27
cdr3_aa: CASSQRTGTNYGYTF
cdr3_nt: TGTGCCAGCAGTCAAAGGACAGGGACTAACTATGGCTACACCTTC

clone_size: once
j_call: TRBJ2-5
d_call: TRBD2
v_call: TRBV2
cdr3_aa: CASRTPGLTQETQYF
cdr3_nt: TGTGCCAGCAGGACACCGGGACTAACTCAAGAGACCCAGTACTTC

clone_size: -
j_call: TRBJ1-3
d_call: TRBD1
v_call: TRBV14
cdr3_aa: CASSTGQHSGNTIYF
cdr3_nt: TGTGCCAGCTCGACGGGACAGCACTCTGGAAACACCATATATTTT

clone_size: -
j_call: TRBJ2-5
d_call: -
v_call: TRBV7-9
cdr3_aa: CASSPGGTAVETQYF
cdr3_nt: TGTGCCAGCAGCCCCGGCGGGACAGCCGTCGAGACCCAGTACTTC

clone_size: -
j_call: TRBJ1-2
d_call: TRBD1
v_call: TRBV5-1
cdr3_aa: CASRPGTGGHGYTF
cdr3_nt: TGCGCCAGCAGGCCAGGGACAGGGGGACATGGCTACACCTTC

clone_size: -
j_call: TRBJ1-1
d_call: -
v_call: TRBV25-1
cdr3_aa: CASTSWAVNTEAFF
cdr3_nt: TGTGCCAGCACCTCGTGGGCAGTGAACACTGAAGCTTTCTTT

clone_size: -
j_call: TRBJ2-5
d_call: -
v_call: TRBV21-1
cdr3_aa: CASRRFFAGRPLDQETQYF
cdr3_nt: TGTGCCAGCAGAAGATTCTTCGCGGGGCGACCTTTAGACCAAGAGACCCAGTACTTC

clone_size: -
j_call: TRBJ1-4
d_call: TRBD1
v_call: TRBV7-8
cdr3_aa: CASSRDRDEKLFF
cdr3_nt: TGTGCCAGCTCACGGGACAGGGATGAAAAACTGTTTTTT

clone_size: -
j_call: TRBJ2-5
d_call: -
v_call: TRBV11-3
cdr3_aa: CASSLRGQETQYF
cdr3_nt: TGTGCCAGCAGCTTAAGGGGCCAAGAGACCCAGTACTTC

clone_size: -
j_call: TRBJ1-1
d_call: -
v_call: TRBV6-5
cdr3_aa: CASSYSSWPAGSEAFF
cdr3_nt: TGTGCCAGCAGTTACTCGTCGTGGCCGGCGGGGTCTGAAGCTTTCTTT

clone_size: -
j_call: TRBJ1-6
d_call: TRBD1
v_call: TRBV7-9
cdr3_aa: CASSPDWTGPNSPLHF
cdr3_nt: TGTGCCAGCAGCCCAGACTGGACAGGGCCGAATTCACCCCTCCACTTT

clone_size: -
j_call: TRBJ1-2
d_call: TRBD1
v_call: TRBV5-1
cdr3_aa: CASSPTGGGGYTF
cdr3_nt: TGCGCCAGCAGCCCTACAGGGGGCGGCGGCTACACCTTC

clone_size: -
j_call: TRBJ1-2
d_call: TRBD1
v_call: TRBV29-1
cdr3_aa: CSAVGGQDYGYTF
cdr3_nt: TGCAGCGCTGTGGGGGGACAGGACTATGGCTACACCTTC

clone_size: -
j_call: TRBJ1-1
d_call: -
v_call: TRBV5-5
cdr3_aa: CASSLTPAAGAFF
cdr3_nt: TGTGCCAGCAGCCTAACCCCAGCTGCGGGGGCTTTCTTT